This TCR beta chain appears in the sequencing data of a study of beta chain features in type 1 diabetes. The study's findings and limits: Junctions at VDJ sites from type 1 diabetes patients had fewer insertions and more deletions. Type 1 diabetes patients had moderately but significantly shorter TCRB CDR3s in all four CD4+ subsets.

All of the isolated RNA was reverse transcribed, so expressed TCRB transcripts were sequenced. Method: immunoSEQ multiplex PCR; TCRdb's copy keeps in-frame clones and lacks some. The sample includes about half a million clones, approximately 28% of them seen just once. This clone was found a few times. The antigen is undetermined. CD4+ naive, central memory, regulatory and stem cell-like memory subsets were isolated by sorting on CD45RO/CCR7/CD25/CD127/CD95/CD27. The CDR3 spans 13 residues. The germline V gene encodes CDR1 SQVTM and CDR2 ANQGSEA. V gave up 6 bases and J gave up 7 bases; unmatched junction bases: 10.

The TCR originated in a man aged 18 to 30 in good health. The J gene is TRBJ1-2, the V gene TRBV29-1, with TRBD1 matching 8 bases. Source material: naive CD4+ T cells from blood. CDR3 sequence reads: CSVATGTGSGYTF. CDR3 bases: TGCAGCGTCGCAACCGGGACAGGATCTGGCTACACCTTC.